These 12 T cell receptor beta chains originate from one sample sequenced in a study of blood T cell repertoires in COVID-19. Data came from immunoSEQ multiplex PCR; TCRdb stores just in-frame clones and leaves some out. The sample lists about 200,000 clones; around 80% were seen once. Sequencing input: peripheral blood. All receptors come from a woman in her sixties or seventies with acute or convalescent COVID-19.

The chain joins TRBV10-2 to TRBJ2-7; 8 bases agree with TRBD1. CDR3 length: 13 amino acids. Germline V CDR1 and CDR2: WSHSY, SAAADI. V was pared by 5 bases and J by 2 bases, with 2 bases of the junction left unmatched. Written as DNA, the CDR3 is TGCGCCAGCAGTACGGACAGGGCCTACGAGCAGTACTTC. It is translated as CASSTDRAYEQYF.

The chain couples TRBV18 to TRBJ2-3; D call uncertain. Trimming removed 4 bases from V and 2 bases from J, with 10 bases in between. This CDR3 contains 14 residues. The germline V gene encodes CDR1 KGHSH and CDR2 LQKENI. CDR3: CASSRAVNTDTQYF. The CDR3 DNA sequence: TGTGCCAGCTCACGGGCAGTCAACACAGATACGCAGTATTTT.

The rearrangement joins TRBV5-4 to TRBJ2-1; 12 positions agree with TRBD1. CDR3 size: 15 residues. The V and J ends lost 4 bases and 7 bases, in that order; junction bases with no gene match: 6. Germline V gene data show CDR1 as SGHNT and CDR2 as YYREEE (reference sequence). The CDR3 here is CASSPPGQGANEQFF. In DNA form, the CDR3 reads TGTGCCAGCAGCCCCCCGGGACAGGGGGCAAATGAGCAGTTCTTC.

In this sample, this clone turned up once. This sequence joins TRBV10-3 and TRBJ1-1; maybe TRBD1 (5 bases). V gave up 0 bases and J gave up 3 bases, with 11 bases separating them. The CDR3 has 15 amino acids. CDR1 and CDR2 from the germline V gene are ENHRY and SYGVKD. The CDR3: CAISESRGSDTEAFF. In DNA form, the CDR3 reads TGTGCCATCAGTGAGTCAAGGGGAAGCGACACTGAAGCTTTCTTT.

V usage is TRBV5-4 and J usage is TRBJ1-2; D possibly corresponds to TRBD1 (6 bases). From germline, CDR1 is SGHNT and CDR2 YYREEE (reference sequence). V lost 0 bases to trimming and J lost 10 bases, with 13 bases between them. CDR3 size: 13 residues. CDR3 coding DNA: TGTGCCAGCAGCTTGGACAGGGTCTTTGACTACACCTTC. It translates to CASSLDRVFDYTF.

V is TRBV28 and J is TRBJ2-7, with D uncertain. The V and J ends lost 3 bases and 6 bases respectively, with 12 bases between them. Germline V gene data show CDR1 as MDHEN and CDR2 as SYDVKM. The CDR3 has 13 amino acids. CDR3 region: CASSLKESREQYF. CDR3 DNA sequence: TGTGCCAGCAGTTTGAAGGAGAGTCGCGAGCAGTACTTC.

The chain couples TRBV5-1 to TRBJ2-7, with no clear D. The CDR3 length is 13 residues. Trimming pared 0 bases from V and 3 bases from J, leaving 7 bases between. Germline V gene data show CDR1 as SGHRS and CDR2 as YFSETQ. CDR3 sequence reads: CASSLESYYEQYF. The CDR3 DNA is TGCGCCAGCAGCTTGGAGTCCTACTACGAGCAGTACTTC.

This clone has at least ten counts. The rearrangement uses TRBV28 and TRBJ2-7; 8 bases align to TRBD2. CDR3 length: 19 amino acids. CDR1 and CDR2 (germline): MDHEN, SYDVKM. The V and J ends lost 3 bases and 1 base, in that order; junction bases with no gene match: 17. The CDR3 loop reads CASSFWPLMDGGESYEQYF. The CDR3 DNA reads TGTGCCAGCAGTTTTTGGCCGCTCATGGACGGGGGGGAGTCCTACGAGCAGTACTTC.

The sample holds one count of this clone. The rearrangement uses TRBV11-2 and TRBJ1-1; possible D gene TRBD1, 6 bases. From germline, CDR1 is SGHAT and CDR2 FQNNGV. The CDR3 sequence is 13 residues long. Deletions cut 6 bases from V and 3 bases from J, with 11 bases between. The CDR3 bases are TGTGCCAGCAGTAGGGGGGGGTACACTGAAGCTTTCTTT. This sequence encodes CASSRGGYTEAFF.

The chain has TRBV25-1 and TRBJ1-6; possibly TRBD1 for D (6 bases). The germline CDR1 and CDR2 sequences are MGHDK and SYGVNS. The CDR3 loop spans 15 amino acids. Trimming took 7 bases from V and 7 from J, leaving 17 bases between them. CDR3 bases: TGTGCCAGCACCCAACAGGGAGGGGGGAATTCACCCCTCCACTTT. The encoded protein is CASTQQGGGNSPLHF.

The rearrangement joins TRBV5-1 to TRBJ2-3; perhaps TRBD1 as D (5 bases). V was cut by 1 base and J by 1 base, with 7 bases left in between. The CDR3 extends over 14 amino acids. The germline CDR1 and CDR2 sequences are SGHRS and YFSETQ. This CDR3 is CASSLSQGTDTQYF. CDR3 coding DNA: TGCGCCAGCAGCTTGTCACAGGGCACAGATACGCAGTATTTT. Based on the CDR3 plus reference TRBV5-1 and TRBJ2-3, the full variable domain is KAGVTQTPRYLIKTRGQQVTLSCSPISGHRSVSWYQQTPGQGLQFLFEYFSETQRNKGNFPGRFSGRQFSNSRSEMNVSTLELGDSALYLCASSLSQGTDTQYFGPGTRLTVL.

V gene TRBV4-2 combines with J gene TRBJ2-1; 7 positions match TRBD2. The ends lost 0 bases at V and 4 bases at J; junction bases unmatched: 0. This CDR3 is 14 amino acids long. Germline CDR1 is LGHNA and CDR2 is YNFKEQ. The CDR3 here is CASSQEGGYNEQFF. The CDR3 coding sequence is TGTGCCAGCAGCCAAGAGGGGGGGTACAATGAGCAGTTCTTC.